These T cell receptor beta chains were read from a single sample in a study of T cell responses to AZD1222 COVID-19 vaccine. Here immunoSEQ multiplex PCR was the method, and the copy in TCRdb shows in-frame clones only, minus some. The sample carries roughly 120,000 clones, around 85% recorded once. Specimen: peripheral blood, collected on day 0 of AZD1222 vaccination. The receptors stem from an adult in good health. CDR3s include the opening cysteine and the closing phenylalanine or tryptophan. D genes are given only for firm matches. Where a row states a size, it is once, few, many or the class of an expanded clone; other rows omit it.

J gene	clone size	V gene	D gene	CDR3 DNA	CDR3 protein
TRBJ2-1	-	TRBV19	-	TGTGCCAGTAGTATCGCATACAATGAGCAGTTCTTC	CASSIAYNEQFF
TRBJ1-5	-	TRBV7-9	-	TGTGCCAGCAGCTTAGCAGGGGCGGGACAGCCCCAGCATTTT	CASSLAGAGQPQHF
TRBJ1-1	-	TRBV5-4	TRBD1	TGTGCCAGCAGCTTGGGGGACAGGCGATTATTGAACACTGAAGCTTTCTTT	CASSLGDRRLLNTEAFF
TRBJ2-5	-	TRBV9	-	TGTGCCAGCTCGGACGTCCAAGAGACCCAGTACTTC	CASSDVQETQYF
TRBJ1-1	-	TRBV30	-	TGTGCCTGGGCGGGTGCGAGCACTGAAGCTTTCTTT	CAWAGASTEAFF
TRBJ1-2	-	TRBV28	-	TGTGCCAGCAGTTTGCCCGGGTATGGCTACACCTTC	CASSLPGYGYTF
TRBJ1-6	once	TRBV7-9	TRBD1	TGTGCCAGCAGCAAACGACAGGGGGTAAATAATTCACCCCTCCACTTT	CASSKRQGVNNSPLHF
TRBJ2-7	once	TRBV5-1	TRBD2	TGCGCCAGCAGCTCCGGACTAGCGCGTTACGAGCAGTACTTC	CASSSGLARYEQYF
TRBJ1-3	few	TRBV30	-	TGTGCCTGGAGTGACACAAAAAACACCATATATTTT	CAWSDTKNTIYF
TRBJ2-6	-	TRBV9	-	TGTGCCAGCAGCCACGGACCAGCGGAGGCCTCTGGGGCCAACGTCCTGACTTTC	CASSHGPAEASGANVLTF
TRBJ2-7	-	TRBV29-1	TRBD1	TGCAGCGCCGGACAGGGAAACTACGAGCAGTACTTC	CSAGQGNYEQYF
TRBJ2-7	-	TRBV11-2	-	TGTGCCAGCAGCCCCCAGGGGAGGGGGGACGAGCAGTACTTC	CASSPQGRGDEQYF
TRBJ2-3	-	TRBV11-3	TRBD2	TGTGCCAGCAGCCCCCGACTAGCGGGAGGTTCAGATACGCAGTATTTT	CASSPRLAGGSDTQYF
TRBJ1-1	-	TRBV9	TRBD1	TGTGCCAGCAGCGTAGGGGGGACAGGACATTACACTGAAGCTTTCTTT	CASSVGGTGHYTEAFF
TRBJ1-6	-	TRBV2	-	TGTGCCAGCAGTGAAGTGTATAATTCACCCCTCCACTTT	CASSEVYNSPLHF
TRBJ2-5	-	TRBV29-1	-	TGCAGCGTTGAACTGGGGGCCCGCCAAGAGACCCAGTACTTC	CSVELGARQETQYF
TRBJ2-3	-	TRBV11-3	-	TGTGCCAGCAGCTCCCCTTGGGATGAGCGGAGGACGACAGATACGCAGTATTTT	CASSSPWDERRTTDTQYF
TRBJ1-6	-	TRBV18	-	TGTGCCAGCTCACTTCAGGACAGTTATAATTCACCCCTCCACTTT	CASSLQDSYNSPLHF
TRBJ2-2	-	TRBV24-1	-	TGTGCCACCAGTGGCCCCGAGGGGACTTCGGGGGAGCTGTTTTTT	CATSGPEGTSGELFF
TRBJ2-1	-	TRBV11-2	TRBD2	TGTGCCAGCAGCTTATCCTTAGCGGGGGGCAATGAGCAGTTCTTC	CASSLSLAGGNEQFF
TRBJ1-1	-	TRBV19	TRBD1	TGTGCCAGTAGTACCTCAGGGGGCCAGCCTTTCTTT	CASSTSGGQPFF
TRBJ1-1	-	TRBV7-2	-	TGTGCCAGCAGCCAAGGGAACACTGAAGCTTTCTTT	CASSQGNTEAFF
TRBJ2-1	few	TRBV6-5	TRBD2	TGTGCCAGCAGCAGACTAGCGGAGCCATACAATGAGCAGTTCTTC	CASSRLAEPYNEQFF
TRBJ1-1	-	TRBV10-3	TRBD1	TGTGCCATCGGAAGACAGGGGAACGCTGAAGCTTTCTTT	CAIGRQGNAEAFF
TRBJ1-2	-	TRBV6-1	-	TGTGCCAGCAGTGAAGGCAGGGGCTATGGCTACACCTTC	CASSEGRGYGYTF
TRBJ2-7	few	TRBV4-1	-	TGCGCCAGCAGCCAACAGGAGGGCTACGAGCAGTACTTC	CASSQQEGYEQYF
TRBJ1-1	-	TRBV7-6	-	TGTGCCAGCAGCCAAAGCCTAATGAACACTGAAGCTTTCTTT	CASSQSLMNTEAFF